Listed below are T cell receptor beta chains from one sample, sequenced in a study of T cells after yellow fever vaccination. TCRdb recomputed calls from the 5' RACE reads with MiXCR, one row per CDR3 protein. Of about 340,000 distinct CDR3 sequences in the sample, around 3.9% are singletons; the top ten hold roughly 26%. The sequenced sample was PBMCs, obtained 5 days after the yellow fever booster vaccination. Every receptor here comes from a man younger than 30 who received the YFV17D yellow fever vaccine. The CDR3 runs from the conserved cysteine through the conserved F or W. A D gene is named only where the DNA matches it firmly. Not all rows give a size; the values are once, few, many and, for expanded clones, a class.

size | J | V | D | length | CDR3 | DNA
- | TRBJ2-1 | TRBV2 | - | 16 | CASSEYRLSSYNEQFF | TGTGCCAGCAGTGAGTATCGGTTAAGCTCCTACAATGAGCAGTTCTTC
- | TRBJ1-5 | TRBV2 | - | 15 | CASSVQGLSNQPQHF | TGTGCCAGCAGTGTTCAGGGACTTAGCAATCAGCCCCAGCATTTT
few | TRBJ1-5 | TRBV20-1 | - | 13 | CSVRGGSGQPQHF | TGCAGTGTCAGAGGGGGGTCCGGACAGCCCCAGCATTTT
few | TRBJ2-1 | TRBV27 | - | 16 | CASSRLVSGSYNEQFF | TGTGCCAGCAGTCGCCTGGTAAGCGGGTCCTACAATGAGCAGTTCTTC
- | TRBJ1-2 | TRBV19 | TRBD1 | 13 | CASSATGFYGYTF | TGTGCCAGTAGTGCGACAGGGTTTTATGGCTACACCTTC
many | TRBJ2-5 | TRBV5-6 | TRBD2 | 15 | CASSFGTSGGRTQYF | TGTGCCAGCAGCTTCGGGACTAGCGGGGGTAGGACCCAGTACTTC
- | TRBJ2-5 | TRBV11-2 | - | 19 | CASSLDPSRTVGYRETQYF | TGTGCCAGCAGCTTAGACCCTTCCAGGACAGTGGGATACAGGGAGACCCAGTACTTC
- | TRBJ2-2 | TRBV18 | - | 15 | CASSSIQGGTGELFF | TGTGCCAGCTCGTCCATCCAGGGAGGCACCGGGGAGCTGTTTTTT
few | TRBJ2-7 | TRBV5-1 | - | 15 | CASSLLSGGRYEQYF | TGCGCCAGCAGCTTGTTGTCAGGGGGGCGGTACGAGCAGTACTTC
few | TRBJ2-2 | TRBV6-6 | TRBD1 | 16 | CASSGQGISFIRELFF | TGTGCCAGCAGTGGACAGGGGATTAGTTTCATTCGGGAGCTGTTTTTT
few | TRBJ1-5 | TRBV6-6 | - | 17 | CASTIWGGWSSNQPQHF | TGTGCCAGCACCATCTGGGGGGGGTGGAGTAGCAATCAGCCCCAGCATTTT
many | TRBJ1-5 | TRBV5-6 | - | 17 | CASSFNVRGYSNQPQHF | TGTGCCAGCAGCTTCAATGTCAGGGGCTATAGCAATCAGCCCCAGCATTTT
many | TRBJ1-1 | TRBV6-5 | - | 13 | CASSYGLATEAFF | TGTGCCAGCAGTTACGGGTTGGCCACTGAAGCTTTCTTT
many | TRBJ2-2 | TRBV12-3/TRBV12-4 | - | 13 | CASTGLHTGELFF | TGTGCCAGCACCGGGCTGCACACCGGGGAGCTGTTTTTT
few | TRBJ2-5 | TRBV14 | TRBD2 | 14 | CASSQDQLAETQYF | TGTGCCAGCAGCCAAGATCAACTAGCGGAGACCCAGTACTTC
- | TRBJ2-1 | TRBV20-1 | TRBD2 | 15 | CSAGKGSGQYNEQFF | TGCAGTGCTGGGAAAGGTAGCGGGCAATACAATGAGCAGTTCTTC
many | TRBJ2-6 | TRBV5-6 | - | 15 | CASSLGTSGANVLTF | TGTGCCAGCAGCTTGGGGACCTCTGGGGCCAACGTCCTGACTTTC
- | TRBJ2-3 | TRBV7-3 | - | 15 | CASSLTDREGYTQYF | TGTGCCAGCAGCTTAACCGACAGGGAGGGGTATACGCAGTATTTT
once | TRBJ2-6 | TRBV20-1 | TRBD1 | 16 | CSASRDRVCGANVLTF | TGCAGTGCTAGCCGGGACAGGGTTTGTGGGGCCAACGTCCTGACTTTC
- | TRBJ1-2 | TRBV19 | - | 13 | CASRGQTYYGYTF | TGTGCCAGTAGAGGACAGACCTACTATGGCTACACCTTC
few | TRBJ2-5 | TRBV2 | - | 12 | CASTRYQETQYF | TGTGCCAGCACTCGGTACCAAGAGACCCAGTACTTC
few | TRBJ2-1 | TRBV11-2 | - | 11 | CASSLNRVVFF | TGTGCCAGCAGCTTAAACAGGGTCGTGTTCTTC
many | TRBJ2-3 | TRBV7-2 | TRBD2 | 14 | CASSYRLAGDTQYF | TGTGCCAGCAGCTATAGACTAGCGGGAGATACGCAGTATTTT
many | TRBJ1-5 | TRBV7-8 | - | 14 | CASSPTDSNQPQHF | TGTGCCAGCAGCCCCACAGATAGCAATCAGCCCCAGCATTTT
- | TRBJ2-5 | TRBV10-3 | - | 16 | CAISESTVGGGETQYF | TGTGCCATCAGTGAGTCGACGGTGGGCGGGGGCGAGACCCAGTACTTC
few | TRBJ1-6 | TRBV6-6 | TRBD1 | 17 | CASSQTGGASPNSPLHF | TGTGCCAGCAGTCAAACAGGGGGCGCGTCACCGAATTCACCCCTCCACTTT
once | TRBJ1-1 | TRBV29-1 | TRBD1 | 13 | CSVIGQVLTEAFF | TGCAGCGTCATAGGACAGGTTCTGACTGAAGCTTTCTTT
few | TRBJ1-1 | TRBV9 | - | 17 | CASSSEGGRYGNTEAFF | TGTGCCAGCAGCTCCGAGGGAGGACGGTACGGTAACACTGAAGCTTTCTTT
- | TRBJ2-5 | TRBV7-7 | - | 13 | CASSSSGEETQYF | TGTGCTAGCAGCTCCTCAGGGGAAGAGACCCAGTACTTC
- | TRBJ1-6 | TRBV4-3 | - | 15 | CASSQETDTNSPLHF | TGCGCCAGCAGCCAAGAAACAGATACTAATTCACCCCTCCACTTT
- | TRBJ1-2 | TRBV7-9 | - | 15 | CASSATGPLGYGYTF | TGTGCCAGCAGCGCCACCGGGCCCCTCGGCTATGGCTACACCTTC
- | TRBJ2-7 | TRBV6-6 | - | 12 | CASSTDKYEQYF | TGTGCCAGCAGTACGGACAAGTACGAGCAGTACTTC
many | TRBJ2-7 | TRBV5-1 | - | 15 | CASSLVGERVNEQYF | TGCGCCAGCAGCTTGGTAGGGGAGCGGGTGAACGAGCAGTACTTC
many | TRBJ2-5 | TRBV29-1 | - | 14 | CSVEDYSAEETQYF | TGCAGCGTTGAAGACTATAGCGCGGAGGAGACCCAGTACTTC
- | TRBJ1-1 | TRBV19 | TRBD1 | 18 | CASTHPGDRGFLDTEAFF | TGTGCCAGTACCCACCCGGGGGACAGGGGCTTCTTGGACACTGAAGCTTTCTTT
- | TRBJ1-2 | TRBV3-1 | TRBD1 | 14 | CASSQGGQLYGYTF | TGTGCCAGCAGCCAAGGGGGACAGTTGTATGGCTACACCTTC
- | TRBJ2-2 | TRBV5-1 | - | 14 | CASSLASQLGELFF | TGCGCCAGCAGCTTGGCCTCGCAGCTCGGGGAGCTGTTTTTT
many | TRBJ2-3 | TRBV7-3 | - | 14 | CASSVEIGTDTQYF | TGTGCCAGCAGCGTAGAAATAGGCACAGATACGCAGTATTTT
many | TRBJ1-2 | TRBV12-3/TRBV12-4 | TRBD1 | 14 | CASIETGGNYGYTF | TGTGCCAGCATCGAGACAGGGGGCAACTATGGCTACACCTTC
few | TRBJ1-1 | TRBV20-1 | TRBD1 | 13 | CSAGKGAYTEAFF | TGCAGTGCTGGGAAGGGGGCTTACACTGAAGCTTTCTTT
- | TRBJ2-2 | TRBV2 | - | 17 | CASSEVGRLPPPGELFF | TGTGCCAGCAGTGAAGTAGGACGACTGCCCCCGCCGGGGGAGCTGTTTTTT